This TCR beta chain was identified in a study of vaccination and CD4 T cells after COVID-19. Study background: The cells were exposed to overlapping spike peptides originating from SARS-CoV-2, HCoV-NL63, HCoV-OC43 and HCoV-229E for stimulation.

Treatment described: roughly 10-day PBMC culture with coronavirus spike peptide pools or control peptides (ViraFEST assay). The authors cultured 2 million to 2.5 million PBMCs per well with roughly 10 IU/ml IL-2 and 8 to 10 ug/ml peptide pools. Note on this clonotype: Its antigen is currently unknown.

Germline V gives CDR1 SQVTM, CDR2 ANQGSEA. The CDR3 covers 10 residues. The germline V and J ends were trimmed by 7 bases and 1 base, with 4 bases remaining between them. Cultured CD4+ T-cell DNA underwent Oncomine TCR Beta short-read sequencing. TCRdb called the PCR reads again in MiXCR, with one record for every CDR3 protein. The data contain approximately 13,000 distinct CDR3 sequences, 52% of them seen just once; the ten biggest clones take up about a sixth. Source material: CD4+ T cells from blood, cultured in vitro. This chain joins TRBV29-1 and TRBJ1-1; no clear D gene. The sequence derives from a human donor who had recovered from COVID-19. The CDR3 DNA reads as TGCAGCGGGAAGAACACTGAAGCTTTCTTT. Translation gives CSGKNTEAFF.